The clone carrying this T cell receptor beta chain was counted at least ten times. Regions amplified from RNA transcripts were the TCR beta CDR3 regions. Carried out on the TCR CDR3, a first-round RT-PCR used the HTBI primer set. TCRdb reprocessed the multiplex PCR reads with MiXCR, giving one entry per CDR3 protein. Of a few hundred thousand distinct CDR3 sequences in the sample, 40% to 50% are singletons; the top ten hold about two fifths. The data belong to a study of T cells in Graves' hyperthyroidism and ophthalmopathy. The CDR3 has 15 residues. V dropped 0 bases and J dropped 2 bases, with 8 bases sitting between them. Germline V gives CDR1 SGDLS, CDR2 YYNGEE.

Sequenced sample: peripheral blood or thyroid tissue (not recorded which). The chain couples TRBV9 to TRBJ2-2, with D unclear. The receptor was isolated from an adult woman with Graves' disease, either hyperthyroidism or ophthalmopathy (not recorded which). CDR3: CASSVGRTNTGELFF. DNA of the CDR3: TGTGCCAGCAGCGTAGGTAGGACCAACACCGGGGAGCTGTTTTTT.